The next 23 T cell receptor beta chains were all read from a single sample in a study of human T cells and chemical hapten exposure. Time point described: patch test 1, 2 weeks after DPC sensitization. Treatment specified: therapeutic diphenylcyclopropenone sensitization with weekly scalp DPC. TCRdb called the RACE reads again in MiXCR, with one record for every CDR3 protein. The table records some 350,000 distinct CDR3 sequences, 5.5% to 8% of them present only once. Material: whole blood, obtained in connection with sensitization to the hapten diphenylcyclopropenone (DPC). The receptors were sampled from a woman between 18 and 30 years old with alopecia areata. Some clones in this sample may be carry-over from other donors' samples.

This chain joins TRBV6-5 and TRBJ2-1, with D hard to call. This CDR3 has 12 residues. Per the germline V gene, CDR1 is MNHEY and CDR2 is SVGAGI. The V and J ends lost 6 bases and 8 bases respectively, with 11 bases between them. In nucleotides, the CDR3 is TGTGCCAGCAGCCGACCTTGGGATGAGCAGTTCTTC. The encoded protein is CASSRPWDEQFF.

This clonotype was recorded a few times. V usage is TRBV6-6 and J usage is TRBJ2-3; TRBD2 agrees at 11 bases. J was trimmed by 3 bases and V by 6 bases; bases with no gene match: 11. The CDR3 contains 17 residues. Germline V gene sequence: CDR1 MNHNY, CDR2 SVGAGI (reference sequence). The CDR3 protein is CASRPLAGDSYTDTQYF. The CDR3 region has the DNA TGTGCCAGCAGGCCACTAGCGGGGGACTCCTATACAGATACGCAGTATTTT.

This clonotype was found many times. This CDR3 is CASSVDVAKNIQYF. The CDR3 DNA sequence: TGTGCCAGCAGTGTCGACGTGGCCAAAAACATTCAGTACTTC. The genes are TRBV6-1 and TRBJ2-4, with D uncertain. The CDR3 runs to 14 residues. Between the trimmed V and J ends, which lost 4 bases and 1 base, there was a span of 8 bases. CDR1 MNHNS and CDR2 SASEGT come from the germline V gene.

The CDR3 DNA sequence: TGTGCCAGCAGTTTAACTAGCGGGACCAACTACGAGCAGTACTTC. Residues: CASSLTSGTNYEQYF. The V call is TRBV27, the J call TRBJ2-7; the match to TRBD2 covers 10 bases. Trimming removed 2 bases from V and 3 bases from J; junction bases left unmatched: 4. Germline assignment: CDR1 MNHEY and CDR2 SMNVEV (reference sequence). This CDR3 has 15 amino acids.

This clonotype has at least ten counts. The chain is built from TRBV5-1 and TRBJ2-2; TRBD1 matches at 7 bases. V was clipped by 5 bases and J by 0 bases; unmatched bases: 7. The germline V gene has CDR1 SGHRS and CDR2 YFSETQ. This CDR3 contains 16 residues. The CDR3 DNA reads as TGCGCCAGCAGAGGGTCGGGACAGACGAACACCGGGGAGCTGTTTTTT. Translating it yields CASRGSGQTNTGELFF.

The V gene is TRBV20-1, the J gene TRBJ1-1, with D unclear. Germline CDR1 and CDR2: DFQATT and SNEGSKA (reference sequence). V was cut by 5 bases and J by 11 bases, with 24 bases left in between. The CDR3 has 14 amino acids. The CDR3 nucleotides are TGCAGTGCTGGGGTCCGGAGGGTGGACTTTATGGCTTTCTTT. It codes for CSAGVRRVDFMAFF.

This clonotype was recorded a few times. The chain employs TRBV20-1 and TRBJ2-5, with 11 nucleotides matching TRBD1. The germline V gene encodes CDR1 DFQATT and CDR2 SNEGSKA (reference sequence). J lost 2 bases, V lost 5 bases, and 4 bases had no gene match. The CDR3 extends over 14 amino acids. The CDR3 protein is CSAVDRGRQETQYF. CDR3 nucleotide sequence: TGCAGTGCTGTGGACAGGGGGCGGCAAGAGACCCAGTACTTC.

In its sample, this clonotype was seen many times. The gene calls are TRBV4-1 and TRBJ2-4; maybe TRBD1 (6 bases). CDR3 length: 16 amino acids. Trimming left V 5 bases short and J 8 bases short, with 22 bases between. The germline V gene has CDR1 MGHRA and CDR2 YSYEKL. CDR3 sequence: CASSLSLGGPVDIQYF. CDR3 sequence (DNA): TGCGCCAGCAGCTTAAGTCTTGGGGGCCCGGTAGACATTCAGTACTTC.

This chain connects TRBV20-1 to TRBJ1-1, with D perhaps TRBD1 (5 bases). Per germline, CDR1 DFQATT and CDR2 SNEGSKA (reference sequence). The CDR3 is 14 residues long. Trimming shortened V by 4 bases and J by 4 bases, and 16 bases separated the two germline ends. CDR3 coding DNA: TGCAGTGCTAATCGTCAGGGATGGGGCACTGAAGCTTTCTTT. Translated: CSANRQGWGTEAFF.

Many counts were recorded for this clonotype. The V gene is TRBV6-6, the J gene TRBJ1-1, with a possible D match to TRBD1 (5 bases). The CDR3 length is 16 residues. The germline gives CDR1 MNHNY, CDR2 SVGAGI (reference sequence). V was clipped by 0 bases and J by 5 bases, with 16 bases between them. CDR3 sequence reads: CASSYSRQGGDTEAFF. The CDR3 bases are TGTGCCAGCAGTTACTCGAGGCAGGGAGGAGATACTGAAGCTTTCTTT.

This clonotype was recorded at least ten times. The V call is TRBV7-2, the J call TRBJ1-5, with D perhaps matching TRBD1 (6 bases). Germline V CDR1 and CDR2: SGHTA, FQGNSA. The V and J ends lost 7 bases and 6 bases respectively, with 13 bases between them. CDR3 size: 13 residues. The DNA of the CDR3 is TGTGCCAGCAATTTGGGCAGGGGTCAGCCCCAGCATTTT. It codes for CASNLGRGQPQHF.

The V gene is TRBV6-1, the J gene TRBJ1-4; a possible D gene is TRBD1 (5 bases). V lost 2 bases and J lost 5, with 9 bases in between. This CDR3 has 14 amino acids. Germline CDR1 reads MNHNS; CDR2 reads SASEGT. The CDR3 here is CASSEQGLNEKLFF. CDR3 nucleotides: TGTGCCAGCAGTGAACAGGGATTGAATGAAAAACTGTTTTTT.

The table lists this clonotype with a few counts. Here the CDR3 DNA reads TGTGCCAGCAGAAACGGTGACAGGGGTGAAGCTTTCTTT. It yields the protein CASRNGDRGEAFF. The chain couples TRBV6-2 or TRBV6-3 to TRBJ1-1, with TRBD1 matching over 8 bases. The germline V gene encodes CDR1 MNHEY and CDR2 SVGEGT. J was trimmed by 7 bases and V by 6 bases; bases with no gene match: 7. CDR3 size: 13 residues.

This clonotype was recorded a few times. This chain links TRBV12-3 or TRBV12-4 with TRBJ2-1; D gene unclear. Trimming stripped 8 bases from V and 9 bases from J, with 5 bases between. This CDR3 has 9 residues. The DNA for the CDR3 is TGTGCCAGCGGTCGTGAGCAGTTCTTC. This gives the protein CASGREQFF.

This clonotype was picked up many times. The V gene is TRBV7-2, the J gene TRBJ1-2, with 8 nucleotides matching TRBD1. The CDR3 runs to 16 residues. Germline V CDR1 and CDR2: SGHTA, FQGNSA. J gave up 4 bases and V 1 base, and 8 bases lay outside the gene matches. The CDR3 here is CASSLGLDREGYGYTF. The CDR3 bases are TGTGCCAGCAGCTTAGGGTTGGACAGGGAGGGCTATGGCTACACCTTC.

The J gene is TRBJ2-1, the V gene TRBV9, with D perhaps TRBD2 (5 bases). Germline V gene lookup returns CDR1 SGDLS and CDR2 YYNGEE. The CDR3 loop spans 12 amino acids. The ends were cut back, 4 bases at V and 7 bases at J, with 9 bases in the middle. The CDR3 spells CASSLRTNEQFF. The CDR3 DNA follows: TGTGCCAGCAGCCTTCGGACTAATGAGCAGTTCTTC.

This chain connects TRBV12-3 or TRBV12-4 to TRBJ2-2; possible D gene TRBD2, 7 bases. There are 14 residues in the CDR3. Trimming cost V 11 bases and J 2 bases, with 15 bases left between them. Here the CDR3 DNA reads TGTGCCCTTCGACGGGGGGCTAACACCGGGGAGCTGTTTTTT. Amino acid sequence: CALRRGANTGELFF.

This clonotype was detected a few times. The rearrangement uses TRBV3-1 and TRBJ2-5, with 7 bases matching TRBD2. Germline V gives CDR1 LGHDT, CDR2 YNNKEL (reference sequence). This CDR3 is built from 16 residues. V shed 3 bases and J 4 bases; nucleotides not matched to a gene: 11. The CDR3 sequence is CASSHSTGGGVETQYF. The CDR3 DNA follows: TGTGCCAGCAGCCACTCCACGGGAGGAGGTGTAGAGACCCAGTACTTC.

This clonotype was seen many times. The genes are TRBV6-5 and TRBJ2-6, with D hard to call. The V gene's germline CDR1 is MNHEY and CDR2 SVGAGI. This CDR3 is 14 amino acids long. V dropped 5 bases and J dropped 4 bases, with 9 bases sitting between them. This CDR3 reads CASSDVGGANVLTF. The CDR3 coding sequence is TGTGCCAGCAGTGACGTGGGGGGGGCCAACGTCCTGACTTTC.

V usage is TRBV6-4 and J usage is TRBJ1-2; 7 bases match TRBD1. V was clipped by 7 bases and J by 2 bases; unmatched bases: 7. The CDR3 spans 14 residues. CDR1 is MRHNA, CDR2 SNTAGT, per germline. The CDR3: CASIYRGLNYGYTF. In DNA, the CDR3 is TGTGCCAGCATTTACAGGGGCCTAAACTATGGCTACACCTTC.

This clonotype was recorded many times. The chain is built from TRBV10-3 and TRBJ2-3; no clear D. The CDR3 is made up of 13 amino acids. From germline, CDR1 is ENHRY and CDR2 SYGVKD. V lost 4 bases and J lost 0, with 5 bases in between. The DNA of the CDR3 is TGTGCCATCAGTGGGGCGAGCACAGATACGCAGTATTTT. Protein product: CAISGASTDTQYF.

This clonotype was recorded many times. This rearrangement joins TRBV27 to TRBJ2-3; TRBD1 is a possible D gene (6 bases). The CDR3 consists of 15 residues. V lost 6 bases, J lost 5 bases, and 18 bases lay in between. Germline lookup yields CDR1 MNHEY and CDR2 SMNVEV (reference sequence). CDR3 in amino acids: CASSRRLRGGDTQYF. DNA for the CDR3: TGTGCCAGCAGCCGTAGACTCAGGGGTGGAGATACGCAGTATTTT.

This clonotype was observed at least ten times. The junction and the germline gene differ at one end; a read error may be behind it. The chain employs TRBV2 and TRBJ2-1; 7 bases map to TRBD1. Looked up from germline, CDR1 is SNHLY and CDR2 is FYNNEI. The CDR3 length is 11 residues. CDR3 sequence: CASSPDRVDSF. The CDR3 DNA sequence: TGTGCCAGCTCCCCCGACAGGGTGGATTCCTTC.